Sequencing of this T cell receptor (beta chain) was carried out in a study of beta chain features in type 1 diabetes. About the study: Patients looked much like healthy donors when it came to age, gender and cell yields.

General study points: In comparison with healthy donors, patients had naive, central memory and Treg TCRB repertoires that appeared more similar. The study found fewer insertions and more deletions at VDJ junctions in type 1 diabetes patients. Shorter templates might be favored by PCR, and equally so in patients and in controls.

In this sample, this clone turned up a few times. The antigen remains unidentified. The study reverse transcribed the entire isolated RNA, so it sequenced expressed TCRB transcripts. Some clones are missing from TCRdb's copy, which holds only in-frame ones; the method was immunoSEQ multiplex PCR. The sample contains hundreds of thousands of clones, around 65% of which appear only once. This CDR3 contains 16 residues. The V gene's germline CDR1 is SGHRS and CDR2 YFSETQ. Trimming took 2 bases from V and 0 from J, leaving 12 bases between them. This TCR derives from a man younger than 40 in good health. The chain links TRBV5-1 to TRBJ2-1; D ambiguous. Sequenced material: naive CD4+ T cells from blood. This chain's CDR3 is CASSFSPSSSYNEQFF. The DNA for the CDR3 is TGCGCCAGCAGCTTTAGCCCATCGAGCTCCTACAATGAGCAGTTCTTC.